This T cell receptor (beta chain) was observed in a study of cytomegalovirus exposure and HLA in healthy donors (dated by TCRdb to about 2017). In the study overall: An earlier analysis of some 600 of the donors reported 276 Gb of sequence data and 117 million unique TCR beta sequences obtained from around 190 million T cells. To decide whether each TCR beta V gene segment behaved as functional or pseudogenic, an earlier analysis of several hundred of the donors relied on high-throughput TCR beta sequencing. In a later genetic analysis, genome-wide SNP genotypes for about 55% of the roughly 700 donors were used, and that subset was treated as a discovery cohort. The study used immunosequencing to profile the T cell repertoires of around 600 subjects and linked those repertoires to cytomegalovirus serostatus. In the later analysis, no new phenotypic data were used to find candidate immune exposures; instead, reliance was placed on TCR beta sequences and their occurrence across donors. The study was designed to test whether signatures of past pathogen exposure could be identified by cataloging public T cell receptors. In a later analysis, previously published TCR beta repertoires from 666 donors were re-analyzed and high-resolution HLA genotyping was added so that TCR occurrence patterns could be studied. Class I and class II HLA loci were covered by the typing at four-digit resolution. Every discovery cohort repertoire had been produced on one sequencing platform. The number of donors typed differed by locus, with 629-630 for A, B, C, DRB1 and DQB1, 522 for DQA1, nearly 610 for DPA1, and under 490 for DPB1. On average, 235,054 unique TCR beta nucleotide sequences were sequenced per donor among 398 genotyped donors of the cohort, with roughly 18% of those sequences being non-productive. Donor age, sex, ethnicity and CMV serostatus were compiled alongside the repertoire data. Besides the first cohort of roughly 640 subjects, a separate validation cohort made up of 90 to 150 different subjects was used. Among the roughly 410 genotyped donors, 75% to 90% belonged to the genetic ancestry cluster associated with self-reported Caucasian donors. To predict cytomegalovirus infection status, the study brought together high-throughput TCR immunosequencing, statistical association of individual TCRs with disease status, and machine learning. An early release that covered some 640 HLA-typed donors contained approximately 300 gigabases of sequencing data and tens of millions of unique TCR sequences. Roughly 5 DR-DQ haplotypes were handled as single units for association and clustering, since linkage in the cohort was strong.

As regards this clone: Its cognate antigen has yet to be identified. Per-base quality was not reported, and no clone a single base away is much larger than it.

From cysteine to phenylalanine, the CDR3 is 16 amino acids long. Here the CDR3 DNA is all that survives: 48 bases in frame from base 1. CDR1 and CDR2, looked up from the germline V gene (reference sequence), are LNHDA and SQIVND. Trimming removed 0 bases from V and 3 bases from J; the gene matches leave 5 bases unexplained. Preparation of the library involved the immunoSEQ multiplex PCR assay. For the multiplex PCR, a mixture combining 60 forward primers for TCR Vbeta segments and 13 reverse primers for TCR Jbeta segments was used. A multiplex PCR assay on genomic DNA amplified the CDR3 region of rearranged TCR beta genes. The amplified TCR beta libraries were sequenced on the Illumina HiSeq System as 87-base-pair reads. As for how the authors treated the data: Across the 640 or so repertoires, a later analysis counted 78 million or so unique TCR beta chains, roughly 11 million of which were shared by at least two donors. To remove PCR and sequencing errors, raw reads were error-corrected and collapsed into unique sequences using a nearest-neighbor algorithm that merged closely related sequences. To assign V, D and J gene segments, CDR3 sequences were aligned to IMGT reference sequences. For a sequence to be retained, at least a six-nucleotide match to both a V gene segment and a J gene segment was required. A rearrangement counted as productive if the CDR3 had no stop codons and remained in frame with V and J, and every other rearrangement counted as non-productive. CDR3 was defined by IMGT convention, running from the second conserved V-encoded cysteine to the conserved J-encoded phenylalanine. Sequences without an unambiguous match to a single V gene segment were excluded from the earlier analysis of several hundred of the donors. An earlier analysis of fewer than 750 of the donors classified V segments as functional when productive rearrangements were above 56.7% and as segregating when the standard deviation between donors was above 5%. A statistical classification framework was built for diagnosing cytomegalovirus status from the catalog of TCR beta chain sequences. A later analysis assigned V and J genes by comparing TCR nucleotide sequences with IMGT/GENE-DB human TR gene sequences. In a later analysis, CDR3 sequences and most-parsimonious VDJ recombination scenarios were assigned using the TCRdist pipeline. In a later analysis, each TCR beta chain was defined by its CDR3 amino acid sequence together with its V-gene family, and reads lacking a unique V-gene family were excluded. To address suspected cross-contamination and a sequencing artifact, a later analysis removed 592 highly shared, low-generation-probability nucleotide sequences. For each public chain, a later analysis derived a clonal expansion index from normalized ranks of inferred template counts within each repertoire. Generation probabilities in a later analysis came from a VDJ recombination model fitted to out-of-frame rearrangements, and those results were checked against IGoR. In a later analysis, hypergeometric tests were used to score TCR-TCR, TCR-HLA and TCR-CMV co-occurrence, with a repertoire-size bias correction applied to TCR pairs. False discovery rates were estimated in a later analysis by permuting HLA or CMV assignments 20 times. In a later analysis, co-occurring TCRs were grouped with DBSCAN, and TCRdist sequence similarity was added when clustering was performed within HLA-allele-positive subsets. Repertoires with fewer than 30,000 or more than 120,000 public chains, plus five repertoires with anomalous nucleotide sharing, were excluded from co-occurrence clustering. The table was pulled from immuneACCESS by TCRdb, which kept in-frame rearrangements only. Such tables lose some clones; where checked, under half of the loss comes from unresolved V genes, and the rest has no known cause. D and trimming were read from the DNA, whereas the V and J calls and clone size are those reported in that table. Across this sample there are around 150,000 clones, with approximately 74% seen only once. The ten largest clonotypes hold 2.8% of the sample.

Broader findings and caveats from the paper: A later genetic analysis associated a missense DCLRE1C variant with V-gene and J-gene trimming of TCR beta chains, and an independent cohort replicated the association. A further reported finding was that TCR beta sequences accurately predicted the HLA-A and HLA-B alleles for most subjects in the first cohort. Linkage disequilibrium might explain the correlated functional status among segregating V segments, but an unknown experimental factor could not be ruled out. A later genetic analysis reported fewer N-insertions in productive TCRs among donors in an Asian-associated ancestry cluster than the roughly 700-donor mean. The authors suggested that the approach could potentially be extended to other disease states and immunological phenotypes. A later analysis associated 15,000 to 20,000 TCR beta sequences with specific HLA alleles at a false discovery rate of 0.05. A cluster of highly shared sequence variants was judged likely to represent a technical artifact of the sequencing pipeline. A later analysis found that TCR association rates varied across HLA loci, with DRB1 alleles showing the most associated TCRs and HLA-C alleles the fewest. Several of the top co-occurrence clusters appeared to be linked to parvovirus B19, influenza, CMV and Epstein-Barr virus, according to a later analysis. According to a later analysis, most CMV-associated TCR beta chains appeared to be HLA-restricted, and the HLA associations seemed to be driven largely by CMV exposure. The earlier analysis of 587 of the donors excluded roughly 17 rarely observed V segments, including chromosome 9 orphons, because counts were too low. The only immune exposure information available for the cohort was CMV serostatus. Most TCR sequences were observed very rarely across donors, whereas some public TCRs were present in many individuals. Presence/absence analyses assumed roughly uniform sequencing depth across donors, an assumption that may not hold. Compared with equally common non-associated chains, HLA-associated TCR beta chains in a later analysis were more clonally expanded and had lower generation probabilities. Because HLA typing was missing for some donors at each locus, association tests included only the typed subset. In vitro tests confirmed that a few of the cytomegalovirus-associated TCR beta chains recognize cytomegalovirus antigens. Strong co-occurrence of HLA alleles, especially DR and DQ, made assigning TCR associations to individual alleles difficult. Only TCR beta chains were sequenced in this cohort, and the absence of alpha or paired-chain data limited detectable features. In the study, 150 to 200 TCR beta chains were listed as associated with cytomegalovirus. An earlier analysis of approximately 530 of the donors showed that most TCR beta V segments appeared in productive rearrangements either about 87% or about 30% of the time, which broadly matched IMGT annotations. Some IMGT-functional V segments, including TRBV6-2 and TRBV6-3, could not be distinguished by the 87-base-pair reads and were therefore excluded. The classifier was reported to diagnose cytomegalovirus status with high specificity and sensitivity in both the original cohort and the validation cohort.

The cohort consisted of 600 or so healthy bone marrow donors. All cohort members were sampled while nominally healthy, although unrecorded immune exposures were likely present. The donor tested CMV seronegative, placing the donor among the roughly 400 seronegative members of the cohort. A peripheral blood sample was collected from each donor, and TCR beta sequencing was performed on peripheral blood mononuclear cells. The Qiagen DNeasy Blood Extraction Kit was used to extract genomic DNA from the blood cell samples. Sequencing input: PBMCs. The sequence joins TRBV19 to TRBJ1-1, and 9 junction bases match TRBD1. This sequence originates from a woman in her twenties or thirties in good health and CMV-seronegative. The DNA sequence is TGTGCCAGTAGTATAGATTTAAGACAGGGGGACACTGAAGCTTTCTTT. It encodes CASSIDLRQGDTEAFF.